Many counts were recorded for the clone carrying this T cell receptor beta chain. No antigen is known for it. This CDR3 contains 16 residues. Germline CDR1 SGHRS, CDR2 YFSETQ. The ends lost 4 bases at V and 0 bases at J; junction bases unmatched: 3. This sample was included in a study of CD8 T cells in ankylosing spondylitis. Study observations and caveats: There was a TCR beta motif, made of several highly homologous variants, that appeared characteristic of ankylosing spondylitis blood. Researchers report that disease-linked clones proved CD8+ and relatively rare in peripheral blood. Reportedly, matched ankylosing spondylitis synovial fluid was significantly enriched for disease-linked clones. Earlier authors reported some of these motif variants in reactive arthritis synovial fluid and blood.

Generation of TCR beta libraries employed quantitative 5'-RACE incorporating molecular barcodes. TCRdb reprocessed the 5' RACE reads with MiXCR, giving one entry per CDR3 protein. Of more than 500,000 distinct CDR3 sequences in the sample, approximately 5.3% are singletons; the top ten hold under 4.5%. Material: blood, either unsorted or a sorted T cell fraction (not recorded which). The V gene is TRBV5-1, the J gene TRBJ2-1, with TRBD2 identical over 11 bases. The receptor was derived from a male donor with ankylosing spondylitis. In DNA form, the CDR3 reads TGCGCCAGCAGCGCAGGACTAGCGGGCTCCTACAATGAGCAGTTCTTC. It yields the protein CASSAGLAGSYNEQFF.